These 31 T cell receptor beta chains share one sample of origin, sequenced in a study of identical twins. TCRdb ran MiXCR on the 5' RACE reads and lists one entry per CDR3 protein. The table lists under 300,000 distinct CDR3 sequences, about 8.5% of them singletons, with 2.5% to 3.5% in the top ten. The sample was also reused in another study, on yellow fever vaccine responses in identical twins.

The sample taken for sequencing was CD8+ T cells sorted from blood. The receptor source for this set is a woman younger than 35 in good health.

This clonotype has at least ten counts. The chain recombines TRBV29-1 with TRBJ2-3; TRBD2 might be the D (6 bases). CDR1 is SQVTM, CDR2 ANQGSEA, per germline. This CDR3 is 14 amino acids long. V was shortened by 7 bases and J by 0 bases, with 14 bases between the two germline ends. CDR3 DNA sequence: TGCAGCGCCTGGGTAGCGGACAGCACAGATACGCAGTATTTT. Amino acid sequence: CSAWVADSTDTQYF.

The chain links TRBV6-5 to TRBJ1-1; D might be TRBD1 (5 bases). The CDR3 runs to 15 residues. Looked up from germline, CDR1 is MNHEY and CDR2 is SVGAGI. Trimming took 0 bases from V and 1 from J, leaving 9 bases between them. DNA for the CDR3: TGTGCCAGCAGTTACTCGGAAACAGGGAACACTGAAGCTTTCTTT. As protein: CASSYSETGNTEAFF.

The V call is TRBV20-1, the J call TRBJ2-3, with TRBD2 matching over 7 bases. CDR1 is DFQATT and CDR2 is SNEGSKA in the germline V gene (reference sequence). This CDR3 has 18 residues. The V and J ends lost 3 bases and 5 bases, in that order; junction bases with no gene match: 20. The CDR3 reads CSASDVGASGGAEDTQYF. The CDR3 DNA sequence: TGCAGTGCTAGCGACGTAGGGGCTAGCGGCGGAGCGGAAGATACGCAGTATTTT.

This clonotype was seen ten or more times. The V and J genes are TRBV6-6 and TRBJ2-2; no firm D call. CDR1 is MNHNY, CDR2 SVGAGI, per germline (reference sequence). The CDR3 totals 13 residues. V lost 7 bases to trimming and J lost 6 bases, with 12 bases between them. Here the CDR3 reads CASILPSSGELFF. DNA for the CDR3: TGTGCCAGCATATTACCTAGTTCCGGGGAGCTGTTTTTT.

This clonotype showed up just a few times. The genes are TRBV7-2 and TRBJ2-7; 8 nucleotides line up with TRBD2. This CDR3 comprises 16 residues. CDR1 is SGHTA and CDR2 is FQGNSA in the germline V gene. J was trimmed by 5 bases and V by 0 bases; bases with no gene match: 9. The CDR3 protein is CASSLAVGLDLHEQYF. CDR3 coding DNA: TGTGCCAGCAGCTTAGCGGTGGGACTAGATCTCCACGAGCAGTACTTC.

This clonotype was seen repeatedly, ten times or more. The chain has TRBV4-2 and TRBJ2-7; 12 bases align to TRBD2. V was clipped by 4 bases and J by 6 bases; unmatched bases: 7. This CDR3 has 15 amino acids. In germline, CDR1 is LGHNA, CDR2 YNFKEQ. The CDR3 bases are TGTGCCAGCAGCCCTAGGACTAGCGGGAAAAGCGAGCAGTACTTC. This gives the protein CASSPRTSGKSEQYF.

In this sample, this clonotype turned up many times. The chain carries TRBV5-5 and TRBJ2-1; a weak D match, TRBD2 (5 bases). Trimming pared 2 bases from V and 2 bases from J, leaving 5 bases between. The CDR3 spans 13 residues. The germline V gene encodes CDR1 SGHKS and CDR2 YYEKEE (reference sequence). CDR3 protein: CASSFSAYNEQFF. The CDR3 coding sequence is TGTGCCAGCAGCTTTAGCGCCTACAATGAGCAGTTCTTC.

There are a few counts of this clonotype. This chain uses TRBV28 with TRBJ2-1; the D is unclear. The CDR3 extends over 14 amino acids. The V gene's germline CDR1 is MDHEN and CDR2 SYDVKM. Trimming took 6 bases from V and 3 from J, leaving 12 bases between them. CDR3 sequence reads: CASRSRPSYNEQFF. DNA for the CDR3: TGTGCCAGCAGGTCTAGACCCAGCTACAATGAGCAGTTCTTC. The variable domain in full, completed from reference TRBV28 and TRBJ2-1, reads DVKVTQSSRYLVKRTGEKVFLECVQDMDHENMFWYRQDPGLGLRLIYFSYDVKMKEKGDIPEGYSVSREKKERFSLILESASTNQTSMYLCASRSRPSYNEQFFGPGTRLTVL.

This clonotype was recorded at least ten times. This chain joins TRBV28 and TRBJ2-5, with TRBD1 matching over 9 bases. The CDR3 extends over 16 amino acids. From germline, CDR1 is MDHEN and CDR2 SYDVKM. V lost 6 bases, J lost 1 base, and 9 bases stayed unmatched. CDR3: CASSHRGPKPQETQYF. CDR3 in DNA: TGTGCCAGCAGCCACAGGGGGCCAAAACCCCAAGAGACCCAGTACTTC.

J is TRBJ2-3 and V is TRBV4-1; D unresolved. CDR3 length: 14 amino acids. Trimming took 4 bases from V and 2 from J, leaving 10 bases between them. Germline-derived CDR1 and CDR2 are MGHRA and YSYEKL. The CDR3 reads CASSPGVFTDTQYF. The CDR3 DNA follows: TGCGCCAGCAGCCCCGGAGTTTTCACAGATACGCAGTATTTT.

The chain couples TRBV7-9 to TRBJ2-7; D not certain. There are 14 residues in the CDR3. Germline CDR1 and CDR2: SEHNR and FQNEAQ (reference sequence). Trimming left V 8 bases short and J 6 bases short, with 20 bases between. The CDR3 is CASGRPLGPAEQYF. The CDR3 DNA is TGTGCCAGCGGCCGACCTTTAGGGCCGGCCGAGCAGTACTTC.

This clonotype has at least ten counts. The chain combines TRBV3-1 with TRBJ2-7, with D hard to call. V lost 0 bases and J lost 2, with 11 bases in between. The germline V gene has CDR1 LGHDT and CDR2 YNNKEL (reference sequence). CDR3 size: 15 residues. The CDR3: CASSQETYFTYEQYF. In nucleotides, the CDR3 is TGTGCCAGCAGCCAAGAGACGTACTTCACCTACGAGCAGTACTTC.

At least ten counts were recorded for this clonotype. The CDR3 bases are TGCAGTGCTAGGGGGACTAGCGGGAACAATGAGCAGTTCTTC. As protein: CSARGTSGNNEQFF. The rearrangement joins TRBV20-1 to TRBJ2-1; 13 bases align to TRBD2. V lost 3 bases to trimming and J lost 5 bases; unmatched junction nucleotides: 1. Germline assignment: CDR1 DFQATT and CDR2 SNEGSKA (reference sequence). The CDR3 runs to 14 residues.

This clonotype has ten or more counts. The chain uses TRBV15 and TRBJ1-5; D is undetermined. The CDR3 spans 13 residues. Trimming took 3 bases from V and 3 from J, leaving 6 bases between them. Germline V gives CDR1 LNHNV, CDR2 YYDKDF (reference sequence). CDR3 DNA sequence: TGTGCCACCAGCAGTTCCCTCAATCAGCCCCAGCATTTT. Its protein is CATSSSLNQPQHF.

The sample holds many counts of this clonotype. This chain links TRBV6-4 with TRBJ2-3; no firm D call. The CDR3 consists of 14 residues. Germline V gene lookup returns CDR1 MRHNA and CDR2 SNTAGT. Trimming took 0 bases from V and 0 from J, leaving 4 bases between them. CDR3 protein: CASSDSTSTDTQYF. The CDR3 DNA reads TGTGCCAGCAGTGACTCGACTAGCACAGATACGCAGTATTTT.

The table lists this clonotype with many counts. The chain links TRBV25-1 to TRBJ2-2; D call uncertain. Germline lookup yields CDR1 MGHDK and CDR2 SYGVNS. This CDR3 has 14 amino acids. The ends were cut back, 4 bases at V and 7 bases at J, with 13 bases in the middle. The CDR3 reads CASSGWTILGELFF. DNA of the CDR3: TGTGCCAGCAGTGGGTGGACCATACTCGGGGAGCTGTTTTTT.

Many counts were recorded for this clonotype. The chain joins TRBV7-8 to TRBJ1-3, with D possibly being TRBD1 (5 bases). The CDR3 loop spans 16 amino acids. V lost 1 base and J 4 bases, leaving 14 bases between the germline ends. Germline CDR1 is SGHVS and CDR2 is FQNEAQ. CDR3: CASSLGEDTLGNTIYF. CDR3 bases: TGTGCCAGCAGCTTAGGAGAGGACACGTTAGGAAACACCATATATTTT.

This clonotype was seen ten or more times. This chain uses TRBV7-9 with TRBJ2-5; perhaps TRBD2 as D (5 bases). The germline V gene has CDR1 SEHNR and CDR2 FQNEAQ (reference sequence). Between the trimmed V and J ends, which lost 4 bases and 5 bases, there was a span of 8 bases. The length of the CDR3 is 12 residues. The DNA for the CDR3 is TGTGCCAGCAGCTCCTTAGCGGAGACCCAGTACTTC. This codes for CASSSLAETQYF. The whole variable domain, remainder taken from reference TRBV7-9 and TRBJ2-5, is DTGVSQNPRHKITKRGQNVTFRCDPISEHNRLYWYRQTLGQGPEFLTYFQNEAQLEKSRLLSDRFSAERPKGSFSTLEIQRTEQGDSAMYLCASSSLAETQYFGPGTRLLVL.

The V call is TRBV6-5, the J call TRBJ1-4; D is unclear. Trimming removed 2 bases at V and 8 bases at J, with 15 bases between. The CDR3 is 15 amino acids. Looked up from germline, CDR1 is MNHEY and CDR2 is SVGAGI. The CDR3 reads CASSYVGGGREKLFF. The CDR3 nucleotides read TGTGCCAGCAGTTACGTCGGAGGCGGTAGGGAAAAACTGTTTTTT.

This clonotype was seen ten or more times. This rearrangement joins TRBV29-1 to TRBJ2-1; tentative D call: TRBD2 (6 bases). Per germline, CDR1 SQVTM and CDR2 ANQGSEA. V lost 4 bases and J 3 bases, leaving 13 bases between the germline ends. The CDR3 has 14 amino acids. The CDR3 DNA reads as TGCAGCGTTGTGGAGGGACGTATCTACAATGAGCAGTTCTTC. It codes for CSVVEGRIYNEQFF.

This chain joins TRBV11-2 and TRBJ2-7, with TRBD1 matching over 7 bases. Per the germline V gene, CDR1 is SGHAT and CDR2 is FQNNGV. V shed 7 bases and J 6 bases; nucleotides not matched to a gene: 6. The CDR3 has 12 residues. The CDR3 loop reads CASIASGGEQYF. The CDR3 DNA reads TGTGCCAGCATCGCGTCAGGGGGCGAGCAGTACTTC.

The genes are TRBV11-2 and TRBJ2-3, with TRBD2 as a possible D gene (6 bases). V lost 5 bases and J lost 2, with 17 bases in between. The CDR3 totals 16 residues. CDR1 and CDR2 from the germline V gene are SGHAT and FQNNGV. In DNA, the CDR3 is TGTGCCAGCAGCCGCTGGGCCGGGGGTCCCACAGATACGCAGTATTTT. It is translated as CASSRWAGGPTDTQYF.

In its sample, this clonotype was seen a few times. J is TRBJ2-7 and V is TRBV18; no reliable D call. The V end was cut by 3 bases, the J end by 7 bases, with 16 bases between. The CDR3 totals 14 residues. Germline-derived CDR1 and CDR2 are KGHSH and LQKENI. In nucleotides, the CDR3 is TGTGCCAGCTCACCCCCCGAGGTTCCTGGGGAGCAGTACTTC. It specifies CASSPPEVPGEQYF.

This clonotype showed up just a few times. The V gene is TRBV5-1, the J gene TRBJ2-3; D might be TRBD2 (6 bases). The V gene lost 0 bases and the J gene lost 7 bases, with 12 bases spanning the gap. Germline assignment: CDR1 SGHRS and CDR2 YFSETQ. The CDR3 has 14 residues. The CDR3 reads CASSLGGEGNTQYF. CDR3 coding DNA: TGCGCCAGCAGCTTGGGCGGGGAAGGGAATACGCAGTATTTT. The complete variable domain, with remaining parts taken from reference TRBV5-1 and TRBJ2-3, reads KAGVTQTPRYLIKTRGQQVTLSCSPISGHRSVSWYQQTPGQGLQFLFEYFSETQRNKGNFPGRFSGRQFSNSRSEMNVSTLELGDSALYLCASSLGGEGNTQYFGPGTRLTVL.

This clonotype was detected many times. The CDR3 DNA follows: TGTGCCACCAGTGATTTACCGGGACAGGGGGCTCCAAACTCCTACAATGAGCAGTTCTTC. Encoded protein: CATSDLPGQGAPNSYNEQFF. The rearrangement uses TRBV24-1 and TRBJ2-1; 12 bases are shared with TRBD1. The V gene's germline CDR1 is KGHDR and CDR2 SFDVKD. The CDR3 is 20 amino acids. The trim removed 1 base at V and 0 bases at J, leaving 9 bases unmatched.

This clonotype was detected ten times or more. This chain links TRBV12-3 or TRBV12-4 with TRBJ1-2; 8 nucleotides align to TRBD1. The CDR3 sequence is 13 residues long. V lost 4 bases and J lost 7; bases outside the gene matches: 5. The CDR3, as DNA: TGTGCCAGCAGTTCGCAGGGGGCTGGTGGCTACACCTTC. Translating gives CASSSQGAGGYTF.

J is TRBJ1-4 and V is TRBV7-2; possibly TRBD1 for D (5 bases). This CDR3 comprises 15 residues. The germline V and J ends were trimmed by 5 bases and 3 bases, with 13 bases remaining between them. Germline loops: CDR1 SGHTA, CDR2 FQGNSA. CDR3 in amino acids: CASSPRGGANEKLFF. CDR3 coding DNA: TGTGCCAGCAGCCCTAGGGGAGGGGCTAATGAAAAACTGTTTTTT.

This clonotype was recorded many times. V gene TRBV4-1 combines with J gene TRBJ2-2, with 7 positions matching TRBD2. The CDR3 has 14 residues. Germline V lookup: CDR1 MGHRA, CDR2 YSYEKL. Trimming removed 6 bases from V and 6 bases from J; junction bases left unmatched: 7. The CDR3 DNA reads TGCGCCAGCAGTGCGGGAGCGGAGGCCGGGGAGCTGTTTTTT. It specifies CASSAGAEAGELFF.

The rearrangement joins TRBV28 to TRBJ2-7; a weak D match, TRBD1 (5 bases). The CDR3 has 12 amino acids. The germline V and J ends were trimmed by 10 bases and 0 bases, with 10 bases remaining between them. Germline CDR1 MDHEN, CDR2 SYDVKM. The CDR3 region is CATRQISYEQYF. CDR3 coding DNA: TGTGCCACCCGACAGATCTCCTACGAGCAGTACTTC.

On this clonotype itself: The germline gene is not matched at one end of the junction; a read error may be the cause. The V and J genes are TRBV28 and TRBJ2-1; D call uncertain. In germline, CDR1 is MDHEN, CDR2 SYDVKM. This CDR3 has 15 amino acids. CDR3 nucleotides: TGTGCCAGCTGTTTAGATGTCAGGAGATACAATGAGCAGTTCTTC. Amino acid sequence: CASCLDVRRYNEQFF.

This clonotype was counted at least ten times. The chain carries TRBV12-3 or TRBV12-4 and TRBJ2-1; TRBD1 agrees at 8 bases. The length of the CDR3 is 16 residues. J gave up 2 bases and V 6 bases, and 9 bases lay outside the gene matches. CDR3 in DNA: TGTGCCAGCAGCAGGGACAGGATGGTAACCTACAATGAGCAGTTCTTC. Protein sequence: CASSRDRMVTYNEQFF.